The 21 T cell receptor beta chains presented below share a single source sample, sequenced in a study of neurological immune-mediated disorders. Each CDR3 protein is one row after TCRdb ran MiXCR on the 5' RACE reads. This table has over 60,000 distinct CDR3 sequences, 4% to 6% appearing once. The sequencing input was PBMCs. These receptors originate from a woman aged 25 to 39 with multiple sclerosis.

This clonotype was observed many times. CDR3 in DNA: TGTGCCAGCAGTTACTCGGGTGGGGCCTCTGGAAACACCATATATTTT. Translating gives CASSYSGGASGNTIYF. The V call is TRBV6-5, the J call TRBJ1-3; a weak D match, TRBD1 (5 bases). V was clipped by 0 bases and J by 0 bases, with 9 bases between them. Per the germline V gene, CDR1 is MNHEY and CDR2 is SVGAGI. The CDR3 is made up of 16 amino acids.

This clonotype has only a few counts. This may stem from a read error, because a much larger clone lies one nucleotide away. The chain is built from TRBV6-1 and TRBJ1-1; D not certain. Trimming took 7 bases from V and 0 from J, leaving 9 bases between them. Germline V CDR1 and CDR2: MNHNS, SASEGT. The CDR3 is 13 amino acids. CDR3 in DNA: TGTGCCAGCAAGCTAGAAATGAACACTGAAGCTTTCTTT. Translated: CASKLEMNTEAFF.

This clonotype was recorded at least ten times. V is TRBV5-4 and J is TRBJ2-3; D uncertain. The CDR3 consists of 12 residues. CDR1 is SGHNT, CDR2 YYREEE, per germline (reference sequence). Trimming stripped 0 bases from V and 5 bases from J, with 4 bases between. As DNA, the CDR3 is TGTGCCAGCAGCTTGGAGGGAGATACGCAGTATTTT. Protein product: CASSLEGDTQYF.

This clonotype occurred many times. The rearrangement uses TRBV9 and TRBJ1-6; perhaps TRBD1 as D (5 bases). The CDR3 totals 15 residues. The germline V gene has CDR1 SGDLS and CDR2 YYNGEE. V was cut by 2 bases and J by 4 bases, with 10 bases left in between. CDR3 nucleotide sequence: TGTGCCAGCAGCGTGGGGACGGGATATAATTCACCCCTCCACTTT. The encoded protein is CASSVGTGYNSPLHF.

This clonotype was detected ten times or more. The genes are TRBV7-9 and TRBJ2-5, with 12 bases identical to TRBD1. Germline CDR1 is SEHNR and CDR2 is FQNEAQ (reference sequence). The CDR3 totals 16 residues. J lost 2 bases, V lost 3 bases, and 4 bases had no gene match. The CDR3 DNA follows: TGTGCCAGCAGCTTGGGGGACAGGGGGCAACAAGAGACCCAGTACTTC. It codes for CASSLGDRGQQETQYF.

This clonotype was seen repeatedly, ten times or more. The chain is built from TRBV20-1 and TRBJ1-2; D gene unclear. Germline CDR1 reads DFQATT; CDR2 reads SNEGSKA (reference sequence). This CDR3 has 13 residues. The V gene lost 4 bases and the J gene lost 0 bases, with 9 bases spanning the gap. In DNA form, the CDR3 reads TGCAGTGCTAAGGTCACATCTAACTATGGCTACACCTTC. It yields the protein CSAKVTSNYGYTF.

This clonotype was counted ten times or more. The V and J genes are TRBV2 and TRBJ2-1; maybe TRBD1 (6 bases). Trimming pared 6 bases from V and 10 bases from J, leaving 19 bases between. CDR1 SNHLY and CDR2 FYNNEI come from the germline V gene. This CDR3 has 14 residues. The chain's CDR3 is CASREQGILNEQFF. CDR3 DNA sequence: TGTGCCAGCAGGGAACAGGGTATCCTTAACGAGCAGTTCTTC. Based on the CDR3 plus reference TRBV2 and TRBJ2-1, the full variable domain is EPEVTQTPSHQVTQMGQEVILRCVPISNHLYFYWYRQILGQKVEFLVSFYNNEISEKSEIFDDQFSVERPDGSNFTLKIRSTKLEDSAMYFCASREQGILNEQFFGPGTRLTVL.

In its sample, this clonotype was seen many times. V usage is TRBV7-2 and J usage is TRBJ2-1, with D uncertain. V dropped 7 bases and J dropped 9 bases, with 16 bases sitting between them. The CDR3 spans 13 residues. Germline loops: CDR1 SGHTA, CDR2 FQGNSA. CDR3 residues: CASNPRTSPEQFF. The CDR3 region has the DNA TGTGCCAGCAACCCTAGAACATCGCCTGAGCAGTTCTTC.

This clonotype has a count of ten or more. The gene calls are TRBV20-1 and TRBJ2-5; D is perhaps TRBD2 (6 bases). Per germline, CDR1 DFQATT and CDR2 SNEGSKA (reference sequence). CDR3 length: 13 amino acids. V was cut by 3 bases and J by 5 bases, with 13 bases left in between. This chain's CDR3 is CSASVAGKETQYF. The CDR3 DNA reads TGCAGTGCTAGCGTCGCGGGGAAGGAGACCCAGTACTTC.

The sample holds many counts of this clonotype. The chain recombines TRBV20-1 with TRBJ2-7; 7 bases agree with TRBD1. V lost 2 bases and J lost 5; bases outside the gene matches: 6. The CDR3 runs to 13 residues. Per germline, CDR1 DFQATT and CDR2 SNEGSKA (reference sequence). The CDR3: CSARSLTGHEQYF. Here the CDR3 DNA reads TGCAGTGCTAGATCGCTGACAGGGCACGAGCAGTACTTC.

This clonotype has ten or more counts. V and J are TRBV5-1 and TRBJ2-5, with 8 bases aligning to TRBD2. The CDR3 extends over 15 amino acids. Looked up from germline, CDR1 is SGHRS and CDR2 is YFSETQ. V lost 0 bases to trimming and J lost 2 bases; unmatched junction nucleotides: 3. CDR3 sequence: CASSLGGLVQETQYF. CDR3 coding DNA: TGCGCCAGCAGCTTGGGGGGACTAGTTCAAGAGACCCAGTACTTC.

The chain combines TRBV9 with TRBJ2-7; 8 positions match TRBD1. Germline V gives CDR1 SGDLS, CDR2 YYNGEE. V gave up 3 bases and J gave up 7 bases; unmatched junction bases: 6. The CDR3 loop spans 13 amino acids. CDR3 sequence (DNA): TGTGCCAGCAGCGCAAATACAGGGGGTGAGCAGTACTTC. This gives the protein CASSANTGGEQYF.

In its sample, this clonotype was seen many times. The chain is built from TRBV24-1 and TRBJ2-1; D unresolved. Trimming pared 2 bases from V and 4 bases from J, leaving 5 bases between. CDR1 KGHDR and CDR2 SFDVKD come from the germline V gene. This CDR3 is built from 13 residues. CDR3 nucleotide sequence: TGTGCCACCAGTGATTCCGCTTACAATGAGCAGTTCTTC. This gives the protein CATSDSAYNEQFF.

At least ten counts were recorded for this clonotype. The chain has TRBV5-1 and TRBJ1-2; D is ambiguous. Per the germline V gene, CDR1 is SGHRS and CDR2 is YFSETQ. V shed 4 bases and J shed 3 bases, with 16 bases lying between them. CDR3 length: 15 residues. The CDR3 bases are TGCGCCAGCAGCCCTAACCCCCGCGGAGACTATGGCTACACCTTC. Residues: CASSPNPRGDYGYTF.

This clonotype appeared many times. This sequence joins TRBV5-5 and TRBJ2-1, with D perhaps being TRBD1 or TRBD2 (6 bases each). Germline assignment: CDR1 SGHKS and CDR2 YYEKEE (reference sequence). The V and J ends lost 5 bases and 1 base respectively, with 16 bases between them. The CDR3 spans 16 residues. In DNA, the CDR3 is TGTGCCAGCAGACTGAACAGGGACTCATCCTACAATGAGCAGTTCTTC. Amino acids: CASRLNRDSSYNEQFF.

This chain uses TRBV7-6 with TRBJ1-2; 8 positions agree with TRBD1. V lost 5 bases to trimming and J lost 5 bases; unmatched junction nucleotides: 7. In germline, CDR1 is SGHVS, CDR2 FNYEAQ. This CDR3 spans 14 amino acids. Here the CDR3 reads CASSNGQGLYGYTF. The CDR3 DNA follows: TGTGCCAGCAGCAACGGACAGGGCCTTTATGGCTACACCTTC.

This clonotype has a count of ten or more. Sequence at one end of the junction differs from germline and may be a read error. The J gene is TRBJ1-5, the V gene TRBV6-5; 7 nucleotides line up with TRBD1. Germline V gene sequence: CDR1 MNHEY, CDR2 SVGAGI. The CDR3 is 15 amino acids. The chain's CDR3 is CASSLGQYSNQPQNF. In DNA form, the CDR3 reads TGTGCCAGCAGTCTGGGACAGTATAGCAATCAGCCCCAGAATTTT.

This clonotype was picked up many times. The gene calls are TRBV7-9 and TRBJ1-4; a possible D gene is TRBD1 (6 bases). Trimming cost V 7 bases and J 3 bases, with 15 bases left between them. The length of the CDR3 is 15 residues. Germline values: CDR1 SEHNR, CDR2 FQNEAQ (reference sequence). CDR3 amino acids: CASTETGMPNEKLFF. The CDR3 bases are TGTGCCAGCACCGAAACAGGGATGCCTAATGAAAAACTGTTTTTT. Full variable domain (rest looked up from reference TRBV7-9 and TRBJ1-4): DTGVSQNPRHKITKRGQNVTFRCDPISEHNRLYWYRQTLGQGPEFLTYFQNEAQLEKSRLLSDRFSAERPKGSFSTLEIQRTEQGDSAMYLCASTETGMPNEKLFFGSGTQLSVL.

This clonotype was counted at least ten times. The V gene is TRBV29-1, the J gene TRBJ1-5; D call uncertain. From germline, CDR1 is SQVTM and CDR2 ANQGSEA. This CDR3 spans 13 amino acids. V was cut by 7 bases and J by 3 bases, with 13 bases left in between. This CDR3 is CSAYDGPNQPQHF. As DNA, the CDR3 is TGCAGCGCTTATGACGGTCCCAATCAGCCCCAGCATTTT.

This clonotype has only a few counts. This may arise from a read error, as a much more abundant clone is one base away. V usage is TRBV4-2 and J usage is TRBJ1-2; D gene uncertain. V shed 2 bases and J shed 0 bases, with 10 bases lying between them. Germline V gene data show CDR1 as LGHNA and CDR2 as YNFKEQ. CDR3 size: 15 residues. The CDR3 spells CASSQSAATNYGYTF. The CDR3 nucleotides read TGTGCCAGCAGCCAATCGGCAGCGACTAACTATGGCTACACCTTC.

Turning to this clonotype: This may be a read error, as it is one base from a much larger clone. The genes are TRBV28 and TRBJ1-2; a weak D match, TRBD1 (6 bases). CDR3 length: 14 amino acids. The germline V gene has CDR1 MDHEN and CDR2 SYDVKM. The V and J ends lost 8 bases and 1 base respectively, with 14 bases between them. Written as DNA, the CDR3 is TGTGCCAGCGTAACAGGGACTATTAACTATGGCTACACCTTC. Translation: CASVTGTINYGYTF.